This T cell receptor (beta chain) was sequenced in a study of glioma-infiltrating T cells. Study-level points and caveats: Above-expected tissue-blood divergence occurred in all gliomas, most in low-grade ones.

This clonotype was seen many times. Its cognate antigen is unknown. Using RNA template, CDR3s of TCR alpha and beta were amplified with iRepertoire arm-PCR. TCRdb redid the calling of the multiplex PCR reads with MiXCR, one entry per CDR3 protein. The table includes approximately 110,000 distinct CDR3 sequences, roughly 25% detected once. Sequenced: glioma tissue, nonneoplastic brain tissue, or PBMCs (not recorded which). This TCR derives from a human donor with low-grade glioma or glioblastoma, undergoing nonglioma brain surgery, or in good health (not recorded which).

CDR3 protein: CATSRAPGDRGLTDTQYF. CDR3 bases: TGTGCCACCAGCAGAGCTCCCGGAGACAGGGGGCTAACAGATACGCAGTATTTT. The chain joins TRBV15 to TRBJ2-3; 10 bases fit TRBD1. V trimming: 1 base; J trimming: 3 bases; junction bases outside the gene matches: 10. The CDR3 extends over 18 amino acids. Germline V gives CDR1 LNHNV, CDR2 YYDKDF (reference sequence).